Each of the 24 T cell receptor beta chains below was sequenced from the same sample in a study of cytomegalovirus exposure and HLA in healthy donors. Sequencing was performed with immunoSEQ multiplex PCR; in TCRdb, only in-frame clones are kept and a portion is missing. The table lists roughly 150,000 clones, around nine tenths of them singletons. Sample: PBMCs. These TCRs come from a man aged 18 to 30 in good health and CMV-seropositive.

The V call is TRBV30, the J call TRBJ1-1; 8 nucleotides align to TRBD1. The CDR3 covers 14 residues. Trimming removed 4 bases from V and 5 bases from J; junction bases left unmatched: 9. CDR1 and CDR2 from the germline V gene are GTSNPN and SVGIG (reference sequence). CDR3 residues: CAWNTGGKWTEAFF. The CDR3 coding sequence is TGTGCCTGGAACACAGGGGGGAAGTGGACTGAAGCTTTCTTT.

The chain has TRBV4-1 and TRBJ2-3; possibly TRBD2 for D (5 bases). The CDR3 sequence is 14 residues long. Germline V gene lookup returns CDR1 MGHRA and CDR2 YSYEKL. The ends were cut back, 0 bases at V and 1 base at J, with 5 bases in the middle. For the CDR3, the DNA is TGCGCCAGCAGCCAAGAGAGGGGCACAGATACGCAGTATTTT. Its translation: CASSQERGTDTQYF.

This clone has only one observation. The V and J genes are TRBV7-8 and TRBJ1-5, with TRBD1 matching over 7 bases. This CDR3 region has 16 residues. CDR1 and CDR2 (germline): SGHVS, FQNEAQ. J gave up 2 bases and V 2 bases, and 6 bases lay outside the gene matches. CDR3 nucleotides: TGTGCCAGCAGCTTATGGAGACAGGGCGGCAATCAGCCCCAGCATTTT. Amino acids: CASSLWRQGGNQPQHF.

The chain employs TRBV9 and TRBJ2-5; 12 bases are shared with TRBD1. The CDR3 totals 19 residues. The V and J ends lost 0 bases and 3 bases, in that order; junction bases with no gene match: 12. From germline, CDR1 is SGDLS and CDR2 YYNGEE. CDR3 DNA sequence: TGTGCCAGCAGCGTAGCTAACTGGGCAGGGACAGGGGGCGAAGAGACCCAGTACTTC. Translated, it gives CASSVANWAGTGGEETQYF. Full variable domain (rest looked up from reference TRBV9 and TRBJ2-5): DSGVTQTPKHLITATGQRVTLRCSPRSGDLSVYWYQQSLDQGLQFLIQYYNGEERAKGNILERFSAQQFPDLHSELNLSSLELGDSALYFCASSVANWAGTGGEETQYFGPGTRLLVL.

The DNA of the CDR3 is TGTGCCAGCAGTTACTCGAGGCTAGCGGGCACAGATACGCAGTATTTT. Encoded protein: CASSYSRLAGTDTQYF. The chain employs TRBV6-5 and TRBJ2-3; 7 bases are shared with TRBD2. Germline values: CDR1 MNHEY, CDR2 SVGAGI. With V trimmed by 0 bases and J by 1 base, 4 bases remained unmatched. The CDR3 spans 16 residues.

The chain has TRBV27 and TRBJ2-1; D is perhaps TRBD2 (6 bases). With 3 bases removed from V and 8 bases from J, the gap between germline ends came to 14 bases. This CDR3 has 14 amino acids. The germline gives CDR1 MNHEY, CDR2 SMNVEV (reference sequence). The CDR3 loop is CASSFGGIKDEQFF. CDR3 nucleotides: TGTGCCAGCAGTTTCGGCGGGATAAAGGATGAGCAGTTCTTC.

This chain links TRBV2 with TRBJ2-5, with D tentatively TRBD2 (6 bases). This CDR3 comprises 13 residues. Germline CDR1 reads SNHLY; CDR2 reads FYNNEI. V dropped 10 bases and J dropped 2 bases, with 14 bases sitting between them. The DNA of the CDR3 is TGTGCCACCGCCATGACTAGACAAGAGACCCAGTACTTC. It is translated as CATAMTRQETQYF.

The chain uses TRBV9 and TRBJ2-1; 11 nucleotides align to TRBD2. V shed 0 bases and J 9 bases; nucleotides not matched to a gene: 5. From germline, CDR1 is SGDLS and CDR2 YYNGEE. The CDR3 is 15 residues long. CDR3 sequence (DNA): TGTGCCAGCAGCGTAGGGACTAGCGGGTGGGGTGAGCAGTTCTTC. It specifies CASSVGTSGWGEQFF. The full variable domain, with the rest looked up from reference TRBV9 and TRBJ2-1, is DSGVTQTPKHLITATGQRVTLRCSPRSGDLSVYWYQQSLDQGLQFLIQYYNGEERAKGNILERFSAQQFPDLHSELNLSSLELGDSALYFCASSVGTSGWGEQFFGPGTRLTVL.

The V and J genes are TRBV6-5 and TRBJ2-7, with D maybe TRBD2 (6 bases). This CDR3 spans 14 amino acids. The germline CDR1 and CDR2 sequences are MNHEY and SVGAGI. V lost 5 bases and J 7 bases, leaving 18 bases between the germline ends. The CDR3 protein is CASSPYQRGGEQYF. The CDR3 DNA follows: TGTGCCAGCAGTCCCTATCAACGGGGAGGAGAGCAGTACTTC.

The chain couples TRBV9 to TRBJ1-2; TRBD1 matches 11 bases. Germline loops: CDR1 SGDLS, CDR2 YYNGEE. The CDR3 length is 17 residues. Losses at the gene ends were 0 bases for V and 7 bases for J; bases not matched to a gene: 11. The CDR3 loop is CASSVAPTGTGGSGYTF. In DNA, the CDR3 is TGTGCCAGCAGCGTAGCACCCACCGGGACAGGGGGATCTGGCTACACCTTC.

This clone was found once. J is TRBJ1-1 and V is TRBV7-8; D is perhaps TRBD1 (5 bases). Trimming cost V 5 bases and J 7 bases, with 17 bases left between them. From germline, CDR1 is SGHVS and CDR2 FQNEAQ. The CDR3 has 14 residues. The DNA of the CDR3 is TGTGCCAGCAGCCCCAAAGGGGCGGTGGGTGAAGCTTTCTTT. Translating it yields CASSPKGAVGEAFF.

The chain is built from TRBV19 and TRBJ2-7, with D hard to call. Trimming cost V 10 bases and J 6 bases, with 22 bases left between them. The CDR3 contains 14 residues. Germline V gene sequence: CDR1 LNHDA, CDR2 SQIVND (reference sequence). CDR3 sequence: CATRGVSRNSEQYF. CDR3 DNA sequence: TGTGCCACCCGCGGAGTTTCCCGGAACTCCGAGCAGTACTTC.

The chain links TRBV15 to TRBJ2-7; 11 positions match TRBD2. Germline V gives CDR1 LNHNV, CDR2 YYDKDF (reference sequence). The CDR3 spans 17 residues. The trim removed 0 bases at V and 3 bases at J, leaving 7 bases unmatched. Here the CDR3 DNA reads TGTGCCACCAGCAGAGACCGTCCCGGGACTAGCGGCTACGAGCAGTACTTC. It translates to CATSRDRPGTSGYEQYF.

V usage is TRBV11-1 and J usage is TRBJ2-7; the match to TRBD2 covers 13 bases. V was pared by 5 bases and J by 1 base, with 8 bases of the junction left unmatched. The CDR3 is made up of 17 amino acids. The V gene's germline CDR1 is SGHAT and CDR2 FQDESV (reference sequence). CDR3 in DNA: TGTGCCAGCAGCCAAAGGACTAGCGGGAGAGATTCCTACGAGCAGTACTTC. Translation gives CASSQRTSGRDSYEQYF.

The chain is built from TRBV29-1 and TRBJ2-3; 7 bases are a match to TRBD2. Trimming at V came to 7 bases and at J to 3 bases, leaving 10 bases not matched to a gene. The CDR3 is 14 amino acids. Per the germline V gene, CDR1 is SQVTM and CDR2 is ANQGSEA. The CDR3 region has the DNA TGCAGCGCCAAGCCGGGACTACAAACAGATACGCAGTATTTT. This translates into CSAKPGLQTDTQYF.

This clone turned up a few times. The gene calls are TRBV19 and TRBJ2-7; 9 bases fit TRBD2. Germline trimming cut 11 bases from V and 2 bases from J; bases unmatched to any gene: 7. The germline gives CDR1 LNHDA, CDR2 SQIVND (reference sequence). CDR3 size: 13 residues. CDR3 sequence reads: CASRLAGTYEQYF. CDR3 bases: TGTGCCTCGAGGCTAGCGGGAACCTACGAGCAGTACTTC.

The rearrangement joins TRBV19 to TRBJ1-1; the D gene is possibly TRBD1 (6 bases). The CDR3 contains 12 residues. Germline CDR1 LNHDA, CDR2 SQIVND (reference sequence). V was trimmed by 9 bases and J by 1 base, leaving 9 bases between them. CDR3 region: CASLQGNTEAFF. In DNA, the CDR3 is TGTGCCAGCCTACAGGGGAACACTGAAGCTTTCTTT.

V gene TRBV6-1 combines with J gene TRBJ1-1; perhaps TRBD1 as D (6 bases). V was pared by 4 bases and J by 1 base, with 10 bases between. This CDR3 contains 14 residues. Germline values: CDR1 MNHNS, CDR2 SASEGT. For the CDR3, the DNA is TGTGCCAGCAGTGTTGCGACAGGGAACACTGAAGCTTTCTTT. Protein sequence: CASSVATGNTEAFF.

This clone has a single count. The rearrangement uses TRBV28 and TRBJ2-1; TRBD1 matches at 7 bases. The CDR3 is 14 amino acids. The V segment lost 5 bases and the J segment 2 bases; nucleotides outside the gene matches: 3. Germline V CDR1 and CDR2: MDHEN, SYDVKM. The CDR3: CASSLQGTYNEQFF. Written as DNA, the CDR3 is TGTGCCAGCAGTCTACAGGGGACCTACAATGAGCAGTTCTTC.

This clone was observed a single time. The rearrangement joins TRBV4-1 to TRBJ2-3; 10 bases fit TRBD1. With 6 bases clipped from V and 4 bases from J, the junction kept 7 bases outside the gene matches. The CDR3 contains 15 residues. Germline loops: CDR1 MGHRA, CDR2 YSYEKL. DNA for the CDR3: TGCGCCAGCAGGCTCCGGGACAGGGGAGCAGATACGCAGTATTTT. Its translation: CASRLRDRGADTQYF.

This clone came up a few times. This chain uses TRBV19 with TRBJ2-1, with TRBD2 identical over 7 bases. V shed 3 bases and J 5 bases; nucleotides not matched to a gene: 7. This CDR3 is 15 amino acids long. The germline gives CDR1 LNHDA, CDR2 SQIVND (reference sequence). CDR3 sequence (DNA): TGTGCCAGTAGTATGGGCCCTGGGGGGGACAATGAGCAGTTCTTC. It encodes CASSMGPGGDNEQFF. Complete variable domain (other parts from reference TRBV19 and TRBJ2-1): DGGITQSPKYLFRKEGQNVTLSCEQNLNHDAMYWYRQDPGQGLRLIYYSQIVNDFQKGDIAEGYSVSREKKESFPLTVTSAQKNPTAFYLCASSMGPGGDNEQFFGPGTRLTVL.

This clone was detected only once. Here the CDR3 DNA reads TGTGCCAGCAGCTTCCCGGTGGGGGGGCGAGGGACCCAGTACTTC. Residues: CASSFPVGGRGTQYF. The chain joins TRBV11-2 to TRBJ2-5; maybe TRBD2 (7 bases). CDR1 is SGHAT, CDR2 FQNNGV, per germline. V lost 3 bases, J lost 7 bases, and 18 bases lay in between. This CDR3 comprises 15 residues.

The CDR3 protein is CASKCLGEYF. CDR3 in DNA: TGTGCCAGCAAATGCCTAGGGGAGTACTTC. The V and J genes are TRBV27 and TRBJ2-5, with a weak D call TRBD1 (5 bases). The germline gives CDR1 MNHEY, CDR2 SMNVEV (reference sequence). The length of the CDR3 is 10 residues. V was cut by 7 bases and J by 12 bases, with 12 bases left in between.

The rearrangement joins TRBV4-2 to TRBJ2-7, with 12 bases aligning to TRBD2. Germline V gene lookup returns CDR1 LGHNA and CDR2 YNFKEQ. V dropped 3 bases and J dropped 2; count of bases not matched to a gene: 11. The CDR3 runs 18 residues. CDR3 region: CASSQGTSGSLVPYEQYF. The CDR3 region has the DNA TGTGCCAGCAGCCAGGGGACTAGCGGGTCGTTGGTCCCCTACGAGCAGTACTTC.